A selection of T cell receptor beta chains follows, all from one sample in a study of Tregs in tolerant kidney transplant recipients. Some clones are missing from TCRdb's copy, which holds only in-frame ones; the method was immunoSEQ multiplex PCR. The sample consists of about 100,000 clones, 80% to 95% of them appearing once. This specimen consisted of CD4+ T cells from blood (PBMCs), obtained 12 months after the transplant. These receptors originate from a human patient who received a combined kidney and bone marrow transplant. Some T cells may be graft donor cells. Each CDR3 is given with its conserved first and last residue. D genes are given only for firm matches. For some rows the clone size is stated as once, few or many, or as a class when expanded; others skip it.

j_gene: TRBJ2-2
abundance: once
d_gene: NA
v_gene: TRBV11-3
CDR3nt: TGTGCCAGCAGCTTACGGGGGGCGCCGTCCGGGGAGCTGTTTTTT
CDR3aa: CASSLRGAPSGELFF

j_gene: TRBJ1-5
abundance: NA
d_gene: NA
v_gene: TRBV7-9
CDR3nt: TGTGCCAGCAGCGCAGCACCCGGGGGTAGCAATCAGCCCCAGCATTTT
CDR3aa: CASSAAPGGSNQPQHF

j_gene: TRBJ2-7
abundance: NA
d_gene: NA
v_gene: TRBV29-1
CDR3nt: TGCAGCGTAGCAGGGGCGGTGGGGGCCTACGAGCAGTACTTC
CDR3aa: CSVAGAVGAYEQYF

j_gene: TRBJ2-3
abundance: NA
d_gene: TRBD2
v_gene: TRBV10-2
CDR3nt: TGCGCCAGCAGTGGGACTAGCGGAAACACAGATACGCAGTATTTT
CDR3aa: CASSGTSGNTDTQYF

j_gene: TRBJ1-1
abundance: NA
d_gene: NA
v_gene: TRBV29-1
CDR3nt: TGCAGCGTTGAGTTAGGGGCGAACACTGAAGCTTTCTTT
CDR3aa: CSVELGANTEAFF

j_gene: TRBJ2-5
abundance: once
d_gene: TRBD1
v_gene: TRBV10-1
CDR3nt: TGCGCCAGCAGTGTGGCCGGGACAGGGGAGTCGGAGACCCAGTACTTC
CDR3aa: CASSVAGTGESETQYF

j_gene: TRBJ2-1
abundance: NA
d_gene: NA
v_gene: TRBV7-3
CDR3nt: TGTGCCAGCAGCTTAACGCTGGAGGGTTGGGATGAGCAGTTCTTC
CDR3aa: CASSLTLEGWDEQFF

j_gene: TRBJ1-2
abundance: NA
d_gene: NA
v_gene: TRBV19
CDR3nt: TGTGCCAGTAGTATAGCCTCTAACTATGGCTACACCTTC
CDR3aa: CASSIASNYGYTF

j_gene: TRBJ2-3
abundance: NA
d_gene: NA
v_gene: TRBV6-1
CDR3nt: TGTGCCAGCAGTCCCGGGATTACAGATACGCAGTATTTT
CDR3aa: CASSPGITDTQYF

j_gene: TRBJ2-7
abundance: NA
d_gene: TRBD2
v_gene: TRBV4-1
CDR3nt: TGCGCCAGCAGCCGGGGACTAGCGGGCACCTACGAGCAGTACTTC
CDR3aa: CASSRGLAGTYEQYF

j_gene: TRBJ1-1
abundance: once
d_gene: NA
v_gene: TRBV6-5
CDR3nt: TGTGCCAGCGGAACCCGCTCGGAGCGCACTGAAGCTTTCTTT
CDR3aa: CASGTRSERTEAFF

j_gene: TRBJ1-3
abundance: NA
d_gene: NA
v_gene: TRBV19
CDR3nt: TGTGCCAGTAGTGGCTTGTCTGGAAACACCATATATTTT
CDR3aa: CASSGLSGNTIYF

j_gene: TRBJ1-5
abundance: NA
d_gene: NA
v_gene: TRBV25-1
CDR3nt: TGTGCCAGTAGTGTACCGACAGTGAGCAATCAGCCCCAGCATTTT
CDR3aa: CASSVPTVSNQPQHF

j_gene: TRBJ2-7
abundance: NA
d_gene: TRBD1
v_gene: TRBV23-1
CDR3nt: TGCGCCAGCAGTCAATCCTCCGGACAGGCTACCCTCTACGAGCAGTACTTC
CDR3aa: CASSQSSGQATLYEQYF

j_gene: TRBJ1-6
abundance: NA
d_gene: NA
v_gene: TRBV7-2
CDR3nt: TGTGCCAGCAGCTTCGGGAACTGGGCTTCACCCCTCCACTTT
CDR3aa: CASSFGNWASPLHF

j_gene: TRBJ2-3
abundance: NA
d_gene: NA
v_gene: TRBV5-1
CDR3nt: TGCGCCAGCAGAACTACAGGTTCTAGCACAGATACGCAGTATTTT
CDR3aa: CASRTTGSSTDTQYF

j_gene: TRBJ2-3
abundance: NA
d_gene: TRBD2
v_gene: TRBV5-4
CDR3nt: TGTGCCAGCAGCCCCGTAAAGCGGGGGGGCATCGTAGATACGCAGTATTTT
CDR3aa: CASSPVKRGGIVDTQYF

j_gene: TRBJ1-2
abundance: NA
d_gene: TRBD1
v_gene: TRBV7-2
CDR3nt: TGTGCCAGCAGCTTGACAGGGATAGGCTACACCTTC
CDR3aa: CASSLTGIGYTF

j_gene: TRBJ1-2
abundance: NA
d_gene: NA
v_gene: TRBV9
CDR3nt: TGTGCCAGCAGCCTCGAGGGGGGGAATGTTTATGGCTACACCTTC
CDR3aa: CASSLEGGNVYGYTF

j_gene: TRBJ1-5
abundance: once
d_gene: TRBD1
v_gene: TRBV4-2
CDR3nt: TGTGCCAGCAGCGAATACCAGGCCGGGACAGGATATCAGCCCCAGCATTTT
CDR3aa: CASSEYQAGTGYQPQHF

j_gene: TRBJ2-1
abundance: NA
d_gene: NA
v_gene: TRBV7-9
CDR3nt: TGTGCCAGCAGTCCCGGGACAATAAACAGTTACTCCTACAATGAGCAGTTCTTC
CDR3aa: CASSPGTINSYSYNEQFF

j_gene: TRBJ2-2
abundance: NA
d_gene: NA
v_gene: TRBV29-1
CDR3nt: TGCAGCGTTTTTACTAGGGTGGGGTCCGGGGAGCTGTTTTTT
CDR3aa: CSVFTRVGSGELFF

j_gene: TRBJ1-5
abundance: NA
d_gene: TRBD1
v_gene: TRBV5-6
CDR3nt: TGTGCCAGCAGCCGACAGGGGGATCTTAGCAATCAGCCCCAGCATTTT
CDR3aa: CASSRQGDLSNQPQHF

j_gene: TRBJ2-1
abundance: NA
d_gene: TRBD2
v_gene: TRBV5-1
CDR3nt: TGCGCCAGCAGCTTGGCCCCTTCTAGCGGGGGGTACAATGAGCAGTTCTTC
CDR3aa: CASSLAPSSGGYNEQFF

j_gene: TRBJ2-3
abundance: NA
d_gene: TRBD1
v_gene: TRBV19
CDR3nt: TGTGCCAGTAGTATATTTGGACAGGGGTGGTCAGATACGCAGTATTTT
CDR3aa: CASSIFGQGWSDTQYF

j_gene: TRBJ1-5
abundance: once
d_gene: TRBD1
v_gene: TRBV7-2
CDR3nt: TGTGCCAGCAGCTTCCAGGACAGGGGAAATCAGCCCCAGCATTTT
CDR3aa: CASSFQDRGNQPQHF

j_gene: TRBJ1-3
abundance: NA
d_gene: NA
v_gene: TRBV5-4
CDR3nt: TGTGCCAGCAGCCCGGCGGGGGGAAACACCATATATTTT
CDR3aa: CASSPAGGNTIYF

j_gene: TRBJ2-7
abundance: NA
d_gene: NA
v_gene: TRBV4-2
CDR3nt: TGTGCCAGCAGCCAAGAATCCGGGACTCAAAGCTCCTACGAGCAGTACTTC
CDR3aa: CASSQESGTQSSYEQYF

j_gene: TRBJ1-2
abundance: NA
d_gene: NA
v_gene: TRBV6-5
CDR3nt: TGTGCCAGCATCCCGCGGGGGGTTGACTATGGCTACACCTTC
CDR3aa: CASIPRGVDYGYTF

j_gene: TRBJ1-6
abundance: NA
d_gene: NA
v_gene: TRBV9
CDR3nt: TGTGCCAGCAGCCTCGCGGGGGGTTATAATTCCCCCCTCCACTTT
CDR3aa: CASSLAGGYNSPLHF

j_gene: TRBJ1-3
abundance: NA
d_gene: TRBD1
v_gene: TRBV18
CDR3nt: TGTGCCAGCTCACGGACAGGGCCGGGAAACACCATATATTTT
CDR3aa: CASSRTGPGNTIYF

j_gene: TRBJ1-2
abundance: NA
d_gene: TRBD1
v_gene: TRBV28
CDR3nt: TGTGCCAGCAGGCCCCAGGGGGCGATAGGCTACCCCTTC
CDR3aa: CASRPQGAIGYPF

j_gene: TRBJ2-5
abundance: NA
d_gene: NA
v_gene: TRBV12-5
CDR3nt: TGTGCTAGTGGAACAGGGCAAGAGACCCAGTACTTC
CDR3aa: CASGTGQETQYF

j_gene: TRBJ2-5
abundance: NA
d_gene: NA
v_gene: TRBV5-6
CDR3nt: TGTGCCAGCAGCTTGGGGGTCCGACAGGATGCGGAGACCCAGTACTTC
CDR3aa: CASSLGVRQDAETQYF

j_gene: TRBJ2-1
abundance: NA
d_gene: NA
v_gene: TRBV6-1
CDR3nt: TGTGCCAGCAGTGAGAAGGTGCTCTCTAGCAATGAGCAGTTCTTC
CDR3aa: CASSEKVLSSNEQFF

j_gene: TRBJ2-3
abundance: NA
d_gene: TRBD2
v_gene: TRBV7-9
CDR3nt: TGTGCCAGCAGCCGACGGACTAGCGGGGGACTTACAGATACGCAGTATTTT
CDR3aa: CASSRRTSGGLTDTQYF